The sequence of this T cell receptor beta chain was determined in a study of cytomegalovirus exposure and HLA in healthy donors. A multiplex PCR was run with 60 Vbeta primers and 13 Jbeta primers. The assay was immunoSEQ multiplex PCR, and TCRdb's table has in-frame clones only and misses some. The sample has some 170,000 clones; 75% to 85% are singletons. The CDR3 has 16 amino acids. V shed 4 bases and J shed 4 bases, with 19 bases lying between them. CDR1 is SGHDN and CDR2 is FVKESK in the germline V gene. This sequence originates from a woman aged 50 to 65 in good health and CMV-seronegative. The material sequenced was PBMCs. The chain couples TRBV14 to TRBJ1-2; D perhaps matches TRBD1 (6 bases). The CDR3 reads CASSPRGAPASYGYTF. Here the CDR3 DNA reads TGTGCCAGCAGCCCCCGGGGGGCCCCTGCTTCCTATGGCTACACCTTC.